The source of this TCR beta chain is a study of blood T cell repertoires in COVID-19. Study-wide background: Sources were T cells, B-cell-depleted T cells, or PBMCs; the material itself was cDNA or gDNA.

TCRdb keeps only in-frame clones here, not all; method: immunoSEQ multiplex PCR. This table has 45,000 or so clones, about 85% appearing once. The TCR was taken from a human donor in a cohort sampled during active COVID-19. Sequencing was carried out using peripheral blood.

The CDR3 protein is CASSEGFGGAYNEQFF. The DNA of the CDR3 is TGTGCCAGCAGTGAAGGTTTCGGGGGGGCCTACAATGAGCAGTTCTTC. J is TRBJ2-1 and V is TRBV6-1; 8 bases agree with TRBD2. Germline-derived CDR1 and CDR2 are MNHNS and SASEGT. There are 16 residues in the CDR3. V lost 1 base to trimming and J lost 2 bases; unmatched junction nucleotides: 4.